The present T cell receptor (beta chain) was sequenced within a study of T cells in Graves' hyperthyroidism and ophthalmopathy. There are a few counts of this clonotype. Germline-derived CDR1 and CDR2 are SEHNR and FQNEAQ (reference sequence). Trimming stripped 1 base from V and 7 bases from J, with 4 bases between. This CDR3 has 11 amino acids. Researchers took RNA transcripts and amplified the TCR beta CDR3 regions from them. HTBI primers were used for first-round RT-PCR of the TCR CDR3. MiXCR, applied by TCRdb to the multiplex PCR reads, yields one record per CDR3 protein. This sample has 500,000 to 700,000 distinct CDR3 sequences, with 15% to 20% found just once.

The sequenced material came from blood. The V call is TRBV7-9, the J call TRBJ1-2; the D is unclear. The clonotype comes from a woman aged 18-29 years with Graves' hyperthyroidism. The CDR3 coding sequence is TGTGCCAGCAGCTTAGTGGCTGGCTACACCTTC. Translated, it gives CASSLVAGYTF.